This T cell receptor (beta chain) was captured in a study of T cell responses to AZD1222 COVID-19 vaccine. Assay: immunoSEQ multiplex PCR; the TCRdb copy retains only in-frame clones and omits some. The data contain about 190,000 clones, more than 75% of them singletons. This clone was seen only once. Germline CDR1 SGHTA, CDR2 FQGTGA. Trimming at V came to 2 bases and at J to 5 bases, leaving 10 bases not matched to a gene. The CDR3 is 16 amino acids. The gene calls are TRBV7-3 and TRBJ2-7, with 9 bases matching TRBD2. The starting material was peripheral blood, obtained on day 0 of MenACWY control vaccination. The origin of this receptor is an adult in good health. The CDR3 region is CASSLGNSGSPDEQYF. CDR3 in DNA: TGTGCCAGCAGCTTAGGGAATAGCGGGAGCCCCGACGAGCAGTACTTC.